The next 25 T cell receptor beta chains were all read from a single sample in a study of cytomegalovirus exposure and HLA in healthy donors. Both 60 Vbeta primers and 13 Jbeta primers went into the PCR. This table comes from immunoSEQ multiplex PCR, and its TCRdb copy is limited to in-frame clones, with some not included. The data contain 150,000 to 200,000 clones, about 80% of them singletons. Sequencing input: PBMCs. Receptors originate from a woman aged 50 to 60 in good health and CMV-seropositive.

As for this clone: The CDR3 end shows no conserved phenylalanine or tryptophan, and so a read error is likely. No DNA is shown, since the ends of the CDR3 on it are uncertain; the CDR3 is the one TCRdb lists. V usage is TRBV7-3 and J usage is TRBJ1-1. The CDR3 has 10 amino acids, counting both end residues. The germline gives CDR1 SGHTA, CDR2 FQGTGA. CDR3 region: CASSCELYLV.

A word on this clone: Mismatch with germline at one junction end may stem from a read error. The gene calls are TRBV7-9 and TRBJ1-5, with D possibly matching TRBD1 (6 bases). The CDR3 runs 16 residues. Germline assignment: CDR1 SEHNR and CDR2 FQNEAQ (reference sequence). The CDR3 region is CSSSQGAGESNQPQHF. Here the CDR3 DNA reads TGTTCCAGCAGTCAAGGCGCAGGGGAGAGCAATCAGCCCCAGCATTTT.

This clone was detected a few times. This chain links TRBV19 with TRBJ1-2; perhaps TRBD1 as D (5 bases). The CDR3 sequence is 16 residues long. V lost 7 bases and J lost 3, with 21 bases in between. Germline V gene sequence: CDR1 LNHDA, CDR2 SQIVND (reference sequence). CDR3 coding DNA: TGTGCCAGTACCCAAATCAATGGGGGGACCCACTATGGCTACACCTTC. Encoded protein: CASTQINGGTHYGYTF.

J is TRBJ2-7 and V is TRBV6-5; D is perhaps TRBD2 (6 bases). Per germline, CDR1 MNHEY and CDR2 SVGAGI. The V end lost 1 base, the J end lost 2 bases, and 15 bases lay between the germline ends. This CDR3 contains 16 residues. As DNA, the CDR3 is TGTGCCAGCAGTTACTTAAGTACCGCGGGGACCTACGAGCAGTACTTC. Amino acid sequence: CASSYLSTAGTYEQYF.

This clone was seen a single time. The chain has TRBV5-1 and TRBJ2-5; D ambiguous. Looked up from germline, CDR1 is SGHRS and CDR2 is YFSETQ. V lost 0 bases and J 4 bases, leaving 10 bases between the germline ends. There are 14 residues in the CDR3. The CDR3 bases are TGCGCCAGCAGCTTGGATTGGCAGGCAGAGACCCAGTACTTC. It translates to CASSLDWQAETQYF.

The V call is TRBV5-1, the J call TRBJ1-1, with no clear D. Germline V CDR1 and CDR2: SGHRS, YFSETQ. Trimming pared 5 bases from V and 1 base from J, leaving 9 bases between. The CDR3 is 13 amino acids. The CDR3 loop reads CASRFEGNTEAFF. In DNA, the CDR3 is TGCGCCAGCAGGTTCGAGGGGAACACTGAAGCTTTCTTT.

This chain links TRBV11-2 with TRBJ1-6; D not certain. V was pared by 1 base and J by 15 bases, with 10 bases between. The CDR3 contains 12 residues. From germline, CDR1 is SGHAT and CDR2 FQNNGV. The CDR3 DNA is TGTGCCAGCAGCTTAGGGGCCTCCCGCCTCCACTTT. Translation: CASSLGASRLHF.

The chain links TRBV2 to TRBJ1-2; 8 bases are shared with TRBD1. This CDR3 is built from 13 residues. CDR1 and CDR2 (germline): SNHLY, FYNNEI. Trimming cost V 6 bases and J 7 bases; bases outside gene matches: 7. The CDR3 here is CASSVDRASGYTF. The CDR3 bases are TGTGCCAGCAGCGTGGACAGGGCCAGTGGCTACACCTTC.

The rearrangement uses TRBV2 and TRBJ2-2; 9 bases are shared with TRBD2. The CDR3 runs to 16 residues. Germline trimming cut 4 bases from V and 6 bases from J; bases unmatched to any gene: 9. The germline V gene encodes CDR1 SNHLY and CDR2 FYNNEI. The CDR3 region is CASSVQRGALPGELFF. CDR3 DNA sequence: TGTGCCAGCAGTGTTCAGCGGGGGGCGCTGCCCGGGGAGCTGTTTTTT.

The CDR3 loop reads CASSYLAGLYNEQFF. CDR3 bases: TGTGCCAGCAGCTACCTAGCGGGGCTCTACAATGAGCAGTTCTTC. This chain connects TRBV7-3 to TRBJ2-1; 9 bases fit TRBD2. The CDR3 has 15 residues. V shed 4 bases, J shed 3 bases, and the junction held 4 bases outside the gene matches. Germline CDR1 reads SGHTA; CDR2 reads FQGTGA.

This chain uses TRBV5-1 with TRBJ2-7; possibly TRBD2 for D (6 bases). The V gene's germline CDR1 is SGHRS and CDR2 YFSETQ. Trimming took 1 base from V and 0 from J, leaving 14 bases between them. The CDR3 extends over 16 amino acids. This chain's CDR3 is CASSLPNSGASYEQYF. CDR3 nucleotides: TGCGCCAGCAGCTTGCCCAATAGCGGAGCCTCCTACGAGCAGTACTTC.

On this clone: The same CDR3 can be traced to other DNA sequences in this sample. The rearrangement links TRBV29-1 to TRBJ2-5; D may be TRBD1 (6 bases). The CDR3 spans 13 residues. V lost 6 bases and J lost 2, with 13 bases in between. Germline CDR1 reads SQVTM; CDR2 reads ANQGSEA. In DNA, the CDR3 is TGCAGCGTCGCAGGACAGCAACAAGAGACCCAGTACTTC. It codes for CSVAGQQQETQYF.

The V and J genes are TRBV5-4 and TRBJ1-1, with a possible D match to TRBD1 (6 bases). Germline V gene sequence: CDR1 SGHNT, CDR2 YYREEE (reference sequence). Trimming stripped 4 bases from V and 0 bases from J, with 16 bases between. There are 16 residues in the CDR3. CDR3 coding DNA: TGTGCCAGCAGCCCCGGCGGGGGCCGAATGAACACTGAAGCTTTCTTT. It is translated as CASSPGGGRMNTEAFF.

The chain employs TRBV6-6 and TRBJ1-1; D gene ambiguous. The germline V gene encodes CDR1 MNHNY and CDR2 SVGAGI (reference sequence). V was clipped by 0 bases and J by 4 bases, with 12 bases between them. This CDR3 spans 15 amino acids. The CDR3 spells CASSYSYKGSTEAFF. CDR3 nucleotide sequence: TGTGCCAGCAGTTACTCGTATAAAGGGAGCACTGAAGCTTTCTTT.

The chain links TRBV5-1 to TRBJ2-5; D might be TRBD1 (6 bases). Germline CDR1 reads SGHRS; CDR2 reads YFSETQ. The ends were cut back, 4 bases at V and 5 bases at J, with 15 bases in the middle. This CDR3 spans 14 amino acids. The CDR3: CASSRGGVGETQYF. CDR3 coding DNA: TGCGCCAGCAGCCGAGGGGGAGTTGGGGAGACCCAGTACTTC.

This clone came up a few times. The gene calls are TRBV7-9 and TRBJ2-7, with D possibly matching TRBD1 (6 bases). This CDR3 is built from 12 residues. With 4 bases removed from V and 2 bases from J, the gap between germline ends came to 6 bases. The germline CDR1 and CDR2 sequences are SEHNR and FQNEAQ (reference sequence). As DNA, the CDR3 is TGTGCCAGCAGCTACAGGGCCTACGAGCAGTACTTC. Translating it yields CASSYRAYEQYF. Using reference TRBV7-9 and TRBJ2-7 for the parts outside the CDR3, the full variable domain is DTGVSQNPRHKITKRGQNVTFRCDPISEHNRLYWYRQTLGQGPEFLTYFQNEAQLEKSRLLSDRFSAERPKGSFSTLEIQRTEQGDSAMYLCASSYRAYEQYFGPGTRLTVT.

V gene TRBV6-1 combines with J gene TRBJ2-6; TRBD2 might be the D (5 bases). This CDR3 spans 15 amino acids. Trimming removed 6 bases at V and 1 base at J, with 10 bases between. The germline CDR1 and CDR2 sequences are MNHNS and SASEGT. The chain's CDR3 is CASRTPGSGANVLTF. In DNA, the CDR3 is TGTGCCAGCAGAACTCCGGGATCTGGGGCCAACGTCCTGACTTTC.

As DNA, the CDR3 is TGTGCCAGCAGCCCCGGGATTGGAACCGGGGAGCTGTTTTTT. Translated, it gives CASSPGIGTGELFF. The chain couples TRBV11-3 to TRBJ2-2, with D possibly being TRBD2 (5 bases). CDR3 length: 14 amino acids. V gave up 5 bases and J gave up 5 bases, with 12 bases separating them. Germline values: CDR1 SGHNT, CDR2 YENEEA.

The V call is TRBV13, the J call TRBJ2-5; 8 bases map to TRBD2. V lost 1 base and J lost 5; bases outside the gene matches: 9. CDR1 is PRHDT, CDR2 FYEKMQ, per germline (reference sequence). CDR3 length: 16 amino acids. CDR3 DNA: TGTGCCAGCAGCTTAGCGGGGGGGGCCTCATGGGAGACCCAGTACTTC. Amino acid sequence: CASSLAGGASWETQYF.

The rearrangement links TRBV6-5 to TRBJ1-1; 7 bases are shared with TRBD1. In germline, CDR1 is MNHEY, CDR2 SVGAGI. This CDR3 is built from 13 residues. J lost 3 bases, V lost 8 bases, and 6 bases had no gene match. The CDR3 sequence: CASGRDRDTEAFF. The DNA for the CDR3 is TGTGCCAGCGGAAGGGACAGAGACACTGAAGCTTTCTTT.

The gene calls are TRBV9 and TRBJ1-2, with TRBD1 identical over 8 bases. CDR3 length: 14 amino acids. Losses at the gene ends were 5 bases for V and 2 bases for J; bases not matched to a gene: 5. Germline CDR1 reads SGDLS; CDR2 reads YYNGEE. The CDR3 is CASRPGTGNYGYTF. CDR3 bases: TGTGCCAGCAGACCAGGGACAGGAAACTATGGCTACACCTTC.

The rearrangement links TRBV7-6 to TRBJ2-2, with 10 bases matching TRBD1. This CDR3 region has 17 residues. The junction had 10 bases not matched to a gene; V was cut back by 3 bases and J by 6 bases. Germline V gene data show CDR1 as SGHVS and CDR2 as FNYEAQ. CDR3 DNA: TGTGCCAGCAGCTTGCCGGGACAGGGGACTCTCGCCGGGGAGCTGTTTTTT. Translating it yields CASSLPGQGTLAGELFF. The full variable domain, its missing parts supplied by reference TRBV7-6 and TRBJ2-2, is GAGVSQSPRYKVTKRGQDVALRCDPISGHVSLYWYRQALGQGPEFLTYFNYEAQQDKSGLPNDRFSAERPEGSISTLTIQRTEQRDSAMYRCASSLPGQGTLAGELFFGEGSRLTVL.

This clone was found once. V and J are TRBV30 and TRBJ1-5; D is perhaps TRBD1 (5 bases). Germline assignment: CDR1 GTSNPN and CDR2 SVGIG (reference sequence). The V gene lost 2 bases and the J gene lost 3 bases, with 8 bases spanning the gap. The CDR3 extends over 13 amino acids. CDR3: CAWSKGNNQPQHF. CDR3 bases: TGTGCCTGGAGTAAGGGGAACAATCAGCCCCAGCATTTT.

The rearrangement uses TRBV7-3 and TRBJ2-7, with no clear D. The CDR3 is 13 residues long. CDR1 is SGHTA, CDR2 FQGTGA, per germline. V was shortened by 1 base and J by 6 bases, with 10 bases between the two germline ends. The CDR3 loop is CASSLIGRGEQYF. The DNA for the CDR3 is TGTGCCAGCAGCTTAATAGGTCGAGGCGAGCAGTACTTC.

The chain employs TRBV11-3 and TRBJ1-2; 7 bases are shared with TRBD1. Germline CDR1 SGHNT, CDR2 YENEEA. The CDR3 spans 13 residues. V lost 4 bases, J lost 7 bases, and 6 bases stayed unmatched. The CDR3 is CASSYTGDTGYTF. The CDR3 DNA reads as TGTGCCAGCAGCTACACAGGGGACACTGGCTACACCTTC. The full variable domain, with the rest looked up from reference TRBV11-3 and TRBJ1-2, is EAGVVQSPRYKIIEKKQPVAFWCNPISGHNTLYWYLQNLGQGPELLIRYENEEAVDDSQLPKDRFSAERLKGVDSTLKIQPAELGDSAVYLCASSYTGDTGYTFGSGTRLTVV.